A single sample is the source of the 11 T cell receptor beta chains below, sequenced in a study of beta chain features in type 1 diabetes. Expressed TCRB transcripts were sequenced after all isolated RNA was converted to cDNA. Here immunoSEQ multiplex PCR was the method, and the copy in TCRdb shows in-frame clones only, minus some. In the table there are more than 300,000 clones, 9.3% of which are singletons. Study results and limitations: Type 1 diabetes patients showed a moderate but significant shortening of TCRB CDR3s in all four CD4+ subsets.

Their antigens remain unidentified. The sequenced sample consisted of central memory CD4+ T cells from blood. All receptors come from a man aged 30-40 years with type 1 diabetes.

This chain joins TRBV10-3 and TRBJ2-1; 10 nucleotides agree with TRBD2. CDR3 size: 16 residues. Trimming took 4 bases from V and 7 from J; bases not matched to a gene: 10. In germline, CDR1 is ENHRY, CDR2 SYGVKD. CDR3 in amino acids: CAISGQRGGLENEQFF. In DNA form, the CDR3 reads TGTGCCATCAGTGGCCAGCGGGGGGGCCTGGAGAATGAGCAGTTCTTC.

J is TRBJ1-5 and V is TRBV7-9; a possible D gene is TRBD1 (5 bases). The CDR3 covers 11 residues. The germline V and J ends were trimmed by 8 bases and 5 bases, with 7 bases remaining between them. Germline assignment: CDR1 SEHNR and CDR2 FQNEAQ (reference sequence). The DNA for the CDR3 is TGTGCCAGCCGGGGCGATCAGCCCCAGCATTTT. Its protein is CASRGDQPQHF. Drawing the rest from reference TRBV7-9 and TRBJ1-5, the complete variable domain is DTGVSQNPRHKITKRGQNVTFRCDPISEHNRLYWYRQTLGQGPEFLTYFQNEAQLEKSRLLSDRFSAERPKGSFSTLEIQRTEQGDSAMYLCASRGDQPQHFGDGTRLSIL.

The rearrangement uses TRBV6-1 and TRBJ1-4; 8 bases map to TRBD1. Germline V lookup: CDR1 MNHNS, CDR2 SASEGT. V shed 6 bases and J 8 bases; nucleotides not matched to a gene: 8. The CDR3 is 14 amino acids. In DNA form, the CDR3 reads TGTGCCAGCAGACCGGGACAGGCTTACGAAAAACTGTTTTTT. Amino acids: CASRPGQAYEKLFF.

The chain recombines TRBV7-9 with TRBJ2-2; D possibly corresponds to TRBD1 (6 bases). CDR1 is SEHNR, CDR2 FQNEAQ, per germline (reference sequence). Trimming pared 5 bases from V and 3 bases from J, leaving 10 bases between. CDR3 length equals 14 residues. The CDR3 reads CASSHRVDTGELFF. CDR3 DNA: TGTGCCAGCAGCCACAGGGTGGACACCGGGGAGCTGTTTTTT.

Comments on this clone: An end of the junction does not agree with germline; a read error may underlie this. In DNA, the CDR3 is TGTGCCAGCAGTGAGGGCGAGGCGAGTCAAGAGACCCAGTACTTC. Protein product: CASSEGEASQETQYF. The J gene is TRBJ2-5, the V gene TRBV10-3, with TRBD2 as a possible D gene (5 bases). The CDR3 totals 15 residues. Germline V gives CDR1 ENHRY, CDR2 SYGVKD.

The chain employs TRBV21-1 and TRBJ2-2. TRBV21-1 is a documented pseudogene. CDR3 length equals 13 residues. As DNA, the CDR3 is TGTGCCAGCAGGCGTGGGTACACCGGGGAGCTGTTTTTT. Translated: CASRRGYTGELFF.

Only a few counts were recorded for this clone. This rearrangement joins TRBV5-1 to TRBJ2-1, with D perhaps matching TRBD1 or TRBD2 (5 bases each). Germline V gene lookup returns CDR1 SGHRS and CDR2 YFSETQ. V lost 5 bases, J lost 4 bases, and 19 bases lay in between. This CDR3 has 16 residues. The CDR3 DNA follows: TGCGCCAGCAGTAGGGCTGAGGGACGGCCGTACAATGAGCAGTTCTTC. This encodes CASSRAEGRPYNEQFF. The whole variable domain, remainder taken from reference TRBV5-1 and TRBJ2-1, is KAGVTQTPRYLIKTRGQQVTLSCSPISGHRSVSWYQQTPGQGLQFLFEYFSETQRNKGNFPGRFSGRQFSNSRSEMNVSTLELGDSALYLCASSRAEGRPYNEQFFGPGTRLTVL.

The chain couples TRBV12-5 to TRBJ2-3; no clear D. The CDR3 has 12 residues. Per germline, CDR1 LGHNT and CDR2 FRNRAP. Trimming took off 6 bases at V and 3 bases at J, with 7 bases between the two ends. CDR3: CASGGLTDTQYF. As DNA, the CDR3 is TGTGCTAGTGGCGGTCTTACAGATACGCAGTATTTT.

The sample holds a few counts of this clone. The chain employs TRBV7-2 and TRBJ2-3; D gene uncertain. CDR3 length: 15 amino acids. Germline V gene lookup returns CDR1 SGHTA and CDR2 FQGNSA. The V gene lost 3 bases and the J gene lost 0 bases, with 10 bases spanning the gap. CDR3 region: CASSFTGHSTDTQYF. CDR3 DNA: TGTGCCAGCAGCTTCACGGGTCATAGCACAGATACGCAGTATTTT.

The chain employs TRBV5-6 and TRBJ1-5, with D possibly TRBD1 on 5 matching bases. Germline lookup yields CDR1 SGHDT and CDR2 YYEEEE. This CDR3 spans 14 amino acids. The V end lost 3 bases, the J end lost 11 bases, and 18 bases lay between the germline ends. In DNA form, the CDR3 reads TGTGCCAGCAGCTCCTACAGGATGCTGTCGACCCAGCATTTT. Translation gives CASSSYRMLSTQHF. Looking up the rest from reference TRBV5-6 and TRBJ1-5 gives the full variable domain: DAGVTQSPTHLIKTRGQQVTLRCSPKSGHDTVSWYQQALGQGPQFIFQYYEEEERQRGNFPDRFSGHQFPNYSSELNVNALLLGDSALYLCASSSYRMLSTQHFGDGTRLSIL.

This clone came up a few times. The rearrangement uses TRBV9 and TRBJ2-1, with 9 nucleotides matching TRBD1. There are 13 residues in the CDR3. V trimming: 5 bases; J trimming: 9 bases; junction bases outside the gene matches: 6. In germline, CDR1 is SGDLS, CDR2 YYNGEE. Here the CDR3 reads CASSDRQGGEQFF. The CDR3, as DNA: TGTGCCAGCAGTGATAGACAGGGGGGTGAGCAGTTCTTC.